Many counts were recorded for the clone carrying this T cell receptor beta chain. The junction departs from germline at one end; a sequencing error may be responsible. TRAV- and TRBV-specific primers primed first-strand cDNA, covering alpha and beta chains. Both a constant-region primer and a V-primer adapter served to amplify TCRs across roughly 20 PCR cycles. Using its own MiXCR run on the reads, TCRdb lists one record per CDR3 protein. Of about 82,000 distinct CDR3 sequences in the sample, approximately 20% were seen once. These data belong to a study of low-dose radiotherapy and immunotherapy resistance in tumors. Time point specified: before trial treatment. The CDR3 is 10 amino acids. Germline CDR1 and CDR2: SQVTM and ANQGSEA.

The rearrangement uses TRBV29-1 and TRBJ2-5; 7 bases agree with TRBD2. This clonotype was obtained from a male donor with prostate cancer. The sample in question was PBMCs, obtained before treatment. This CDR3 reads CSVVSGAENF. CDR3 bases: TGCAGCGTTGTGAGCGGGGCGGAGAACTTC.